One and the same sample provided the 8 T cell receptor beta chains below, sequenced in a study of neurological immune-mediated disorders. TCRdb re-called the 5' RACE reads with MiXCR, one entry per CDR3 protein. The sample includes about 57,000 distinct CDR3 sequences, around a tenth of them seen just once. Time point here: longitudinal time-point 1 (baseline). The material sequenced was PBMCs. The receptor set was obtained from a male donor with HTLV-1-associated myelopathy (HAM/TSP).

This clonotype was counted at least ten times. V usage is TRBV28 and J usage is TRBJ1-5, with 7 positions matching TRBD1. The CDR3 is 14 residues long. Trimming took 5 bases from V and 6 from J; bases not matched to a gene: 7. Per germline, CDR1 MDHEN and CDR2 SYDVKM. CDR3 region: CASSTIEGAQPQHF. The CDR3 bases are TGTGCCAGCAGTACCATAGAGGGGGCTCAGCCCCAGCATTTT.

The CDR3 sequence: CATSGREGDEQFF. CDR3 in DNA: TGTGCCACCAGTGGACGGGAGGGGGATGAGCAGTTCTTC. The chain uses TRBV24-1 and TRBJ2-1; 8 nucleotides agree with TRBD2. V lost 5 bases to trimming and J lost 8 bases; unmatched junction nucleotides: 4. Germline V gene lookup returns CDR1 KGHDR and CDR2 SFDVKD. The CDR3 is made up of 13 amino acids.

At least ten counts were recorded for this clonotype. The chain joins TRBV12-3 or TRBV12-4 to TRBJ2-2; no firm D call. V was cut by 2 bases and J by 0 bases, with 7 bases left in between. CDR3 length: 15 amino acids. The CDR3 DNA reads TGTGCCAGCAGTTTATCCCGCGCGAACACCGGGGAGCTGTTTTTT. Translation: CASSLSRANTGELFF.

This clonotype showed up many times. The gene calls are TRBV15 and TRBJ2-7; D possibly corresponds to TRBD1 (6 bases). CDR3 length: 13 residues. Trimming removed 3 bases from V and 4 bases from J, with 10 bases in between. Germline loops: CDR1 LNHNV, CDR2 YYDKDF (reference sequence). This chain's CDR3 is CATSRTGQYEQYF. The CDR3 DNA follows: TGTGCCACCAGCAGGACAGGTCAGTACGAGCAGTACTTC.

This clonotype came up many times. The chain uses TRBV5-1 and TRBJ1-4; D is unclear. CDR3 length: 13 amino acids. CDR1 SGHRS and CDR2 YFSETQ come from the germline V gene. Trimming took 4 bases from V and 7 from J, leaving 11 bases between them. The CDR3 loop is CASSPRLGEKLFF. In DNA form, the CDR3 reads TGCGCCAGCAGCCCTCGTCTCGGTGAAAAACTGTTTTTT.

There are many counts of this clonotype. This rearrangement joins TRBV5-1 to TRBJ2-7; 9 bases map to TRBD1. V lost 0 bases and J lost 7; bases outside the gene matches: 11. Germline CDR1 SGHRS, CDR2 YFSETQ. The CDR3 totals 16 residues. CDR3 sequence reads: CASSLALGRGQGEQYF. The CDR3 DNA is TGCGCCAGCAGCTTGGCCCTTGGGCGGGGACAGGGAGAGCAGTACTTC.

This clonotype was seen ten or more times. The chain links TRBV20-1 to TRBJ2-5; 9 positions agree with TRBD1. Germline V gene lookup returns CDR1 DFQATT and CDR2 SNEGSKA (reference sequence). The CDR3 spans 14 residues. With 4 bases clipped from V and 5 bases from J, the junction kept 8 bases outside the gene matches. Here the CDR3 reads CSATKQGAVETQYF. Written as DNA, the CDR3 is TGCAGTGCTACCAAACAGGGGGCCGTTGAGACCCAGTACTTC.

This clonotype was detected many times. This chain links TRBV5-1 with TRBJ1-2; the D is unclear. The CDR3 loop spans 13 amino acids. The germline CDR1 and CDR2 sequences are SGHRS and YFSETQ. Trimming pared 1 base from V and 8 bases from J, leaving 12 bases between. In DNA form, the CDR3 reads TGCGCCAGCAGCTTGACGGGCCTTGGGGGCTACACCTTC. It encodes CASSLTGLGGYTF.